The present TCR beta chain was sequenced within a study of T cell changes during pregnancy in multiple sclerosis (dated by TCRdb to between 2018 and 2021). About the full investigation: In women with multiple sclerosis, the researchers looked at how the T cell repertoire shifted as pregnancy progressed.

Library preparation employed the immunoSEQ multiplex PCR assay. What TCRdb holds here is the immuneACCESS table cut down to in-frame rearrangements. Part of the clones is not present; checked against another copy, under half of the missing clones reflect an unresolved V gene, and the others are unexplained. Within this sample are 45,000 to 55,000 clones, with approximately 92% of them counted one time only. 0.75% to 0.95% of the sample is held by the ten biggest clonotypes. Comments on this clone: Its antigen target is currently unknown. Base qualities are not recorded, but no much larger clone differs from it by a single base.

Measured from the cysteine to the phenylalanine, the CDR3 is 14 residues long. Only the CDR3 portion is preserved as DNA: 42 bases, with reading frame beginning at the first base. Looking up the germline V gene yields CDR1 SNHLY and CDR2 FYNNEI. For this chain, trimming is 7 bases at the V end and 6 bases at the J end, and the number of junction bases without a gene match is 7. The sequence links TRBV2 to TRBJ2-1, and 9 bases in between align with TRBD2. This clonotype was sampled from a female donor in good health, enrolled as a control in a pregnancy study. Material: CD4+ T cells from peripheral blood mononuclear cells, obtained in the second trimester of pregnancy. For the CDR3, the sequence is CASKWREGINEQFF. The nucleotides are TGTGCCAGCAAGTGGCGGGAGGGTATCAATGAGCAGTTCTTC. This CDR3, with the reference TRBV2 and TRBJ2-1 proteins standing in past its ends, gives the full variable domain EPEVTQTPSHQVTQMGQEVILRCVPISNHLYFYWYRQILGQKVEFLVSFYNNEISEKSEIFDDQFSVERPDGSNFTLKIRSTKLEDSAMYFCASKWREGINEQFFGPGTRLTVL.